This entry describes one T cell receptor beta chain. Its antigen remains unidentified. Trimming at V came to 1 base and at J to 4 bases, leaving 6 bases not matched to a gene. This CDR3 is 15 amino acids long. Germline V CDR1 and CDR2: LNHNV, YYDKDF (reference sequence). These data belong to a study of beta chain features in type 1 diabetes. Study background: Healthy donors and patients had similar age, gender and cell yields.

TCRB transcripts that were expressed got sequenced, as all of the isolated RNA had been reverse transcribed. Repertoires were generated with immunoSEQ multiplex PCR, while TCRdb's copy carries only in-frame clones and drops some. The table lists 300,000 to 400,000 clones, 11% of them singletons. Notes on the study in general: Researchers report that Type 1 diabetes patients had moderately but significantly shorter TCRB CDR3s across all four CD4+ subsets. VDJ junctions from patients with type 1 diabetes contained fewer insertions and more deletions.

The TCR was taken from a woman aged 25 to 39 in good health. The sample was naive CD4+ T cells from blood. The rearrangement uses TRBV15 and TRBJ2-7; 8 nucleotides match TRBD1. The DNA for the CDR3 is TGTGCCACCAGCAGAGTGGACAGGGACGAGTACGAGCAGTACTTC. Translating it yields CATSRVDRDEYEQYF.